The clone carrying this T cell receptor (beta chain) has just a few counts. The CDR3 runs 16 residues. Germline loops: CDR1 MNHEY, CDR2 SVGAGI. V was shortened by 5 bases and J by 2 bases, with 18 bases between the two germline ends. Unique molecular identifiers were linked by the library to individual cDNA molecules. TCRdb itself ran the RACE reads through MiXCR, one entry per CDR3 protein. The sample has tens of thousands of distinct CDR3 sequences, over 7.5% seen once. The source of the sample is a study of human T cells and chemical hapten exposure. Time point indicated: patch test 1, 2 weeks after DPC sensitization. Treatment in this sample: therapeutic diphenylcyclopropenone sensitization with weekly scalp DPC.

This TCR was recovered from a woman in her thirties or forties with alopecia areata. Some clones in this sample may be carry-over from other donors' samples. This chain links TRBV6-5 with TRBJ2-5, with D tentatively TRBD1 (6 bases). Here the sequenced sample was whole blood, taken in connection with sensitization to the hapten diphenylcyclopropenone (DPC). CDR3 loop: CASSNTGLLNQETQYF. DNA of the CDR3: TGTGCCAGCAGTAACACAGGGCTCTTAAATCAAGAGACCCAGTACTTC.